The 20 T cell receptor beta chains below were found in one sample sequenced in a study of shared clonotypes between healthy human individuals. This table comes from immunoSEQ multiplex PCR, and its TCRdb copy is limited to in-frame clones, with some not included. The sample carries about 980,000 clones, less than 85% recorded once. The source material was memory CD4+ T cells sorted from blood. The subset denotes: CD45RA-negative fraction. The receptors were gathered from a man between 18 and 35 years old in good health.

CDR3 amino acids: CASSVRAGAVNEQFF. The CDR3 bases are TGTGCCAGCAGCGTAAGGGCGGGGGCGGTCAATGAGCAGTTCTTC. The chain is built from TRBV9 and TRBJ2-1, with a weak D call TRBD2 (7 bases). CDR3 size: 15 residues. Trimming pared 1 base from V and 6 bases from J, leaving 14 bases between. Germline CDR1 SGDLS, CDR2 YYNGEE.

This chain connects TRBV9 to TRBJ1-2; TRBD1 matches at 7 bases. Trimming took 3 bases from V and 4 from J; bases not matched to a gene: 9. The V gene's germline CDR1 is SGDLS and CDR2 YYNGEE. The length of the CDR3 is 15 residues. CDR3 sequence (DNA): TGTGCCAGCAGCGAAGGGACAGCCGCTGGCTATGGCTACACCTTC. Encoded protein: CASSEGTAAGYGYTF.

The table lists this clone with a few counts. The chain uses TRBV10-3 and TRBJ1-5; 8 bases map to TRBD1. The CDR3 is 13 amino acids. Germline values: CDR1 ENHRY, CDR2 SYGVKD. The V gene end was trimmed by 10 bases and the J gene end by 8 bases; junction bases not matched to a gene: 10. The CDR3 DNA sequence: TGTGCCACGACGGACAGGGAGTATGAGCCCCAGCATTTT. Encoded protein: CATTDREYEPQHF.

The CDR3 nucleotides are TGTGCCAGTGGAGTTGGCAGGGAGAACACCGGGGAGCTGTTTTTT. Protein sequence: CASGVGRENTGELFF. The rearrangement joins TRBV19 to TRBJ2-2; TRBD1 is a possible D gene (5 bases). Trimming cost V 8 bases and J 1 base, with 14 bases left between them. The V gene's germline CDR1 is LNHDA and CDR2 SQIVND (reference sequence). The CDR3 is made up of 15 amino acids.

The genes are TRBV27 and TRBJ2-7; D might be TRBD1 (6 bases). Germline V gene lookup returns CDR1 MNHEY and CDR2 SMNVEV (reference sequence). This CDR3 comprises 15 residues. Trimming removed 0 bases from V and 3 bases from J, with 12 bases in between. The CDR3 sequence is CASSLSETGNYEQYF. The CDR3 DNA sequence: TGTGCCAGCAGTTTATCCGAGACAGGCAACTACGAGCAGTACTTC.

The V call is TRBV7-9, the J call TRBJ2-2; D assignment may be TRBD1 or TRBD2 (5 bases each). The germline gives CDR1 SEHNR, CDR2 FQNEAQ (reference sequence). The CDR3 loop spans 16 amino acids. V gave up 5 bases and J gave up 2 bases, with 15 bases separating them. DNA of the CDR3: TGTGCCAGCAGCGACTTCGGGGCGACTAACACCGGGGAGCTGTTTTTT. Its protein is CASSDFGATNTGELFF.

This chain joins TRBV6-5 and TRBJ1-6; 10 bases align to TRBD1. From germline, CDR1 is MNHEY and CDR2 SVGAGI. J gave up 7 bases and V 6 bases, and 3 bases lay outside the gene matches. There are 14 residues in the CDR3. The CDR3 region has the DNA TGTGCCAGCAGGCCGGGACAGGGGAATTCACCCCTCCACTTT. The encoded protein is CASRPGQGNSPLHF.

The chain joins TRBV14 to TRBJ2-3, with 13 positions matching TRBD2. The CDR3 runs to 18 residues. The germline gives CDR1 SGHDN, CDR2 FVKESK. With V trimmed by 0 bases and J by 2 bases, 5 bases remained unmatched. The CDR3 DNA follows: TGTGCCAGCAGCCAAGATCTCACTAGCGGGAGGGCCACAGATACGCAGTATTTT. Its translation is CASSQDLTSGRATDTQYF.

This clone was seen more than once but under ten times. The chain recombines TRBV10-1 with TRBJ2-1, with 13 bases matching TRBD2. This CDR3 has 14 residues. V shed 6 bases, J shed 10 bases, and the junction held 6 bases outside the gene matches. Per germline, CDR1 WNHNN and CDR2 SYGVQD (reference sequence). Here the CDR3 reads CASRGTSGEGEQFF. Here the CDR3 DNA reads TGCGCCAGCAGAGGGACTAGCGGGGAAGGAGAGCAGTTCTTC.

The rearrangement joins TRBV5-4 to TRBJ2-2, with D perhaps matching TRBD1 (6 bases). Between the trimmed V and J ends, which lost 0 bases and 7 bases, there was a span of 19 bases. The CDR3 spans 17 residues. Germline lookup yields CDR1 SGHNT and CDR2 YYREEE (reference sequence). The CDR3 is CASSLAVAGAYGGELFF. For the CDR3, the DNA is TGTGCCAGCAGCTTGGCGGTTGCAGGGGCTTACGGCGGGGAGCTGTTTTTT.

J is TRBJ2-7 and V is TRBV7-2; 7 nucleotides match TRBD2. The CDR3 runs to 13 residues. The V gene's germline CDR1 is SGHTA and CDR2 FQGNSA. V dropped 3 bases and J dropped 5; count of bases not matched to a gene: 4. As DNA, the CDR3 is TGTGCCAGCAGCTTTGGGCTAGCGGACGAGCAGTACTTC. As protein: CASSFGLADEQYF.

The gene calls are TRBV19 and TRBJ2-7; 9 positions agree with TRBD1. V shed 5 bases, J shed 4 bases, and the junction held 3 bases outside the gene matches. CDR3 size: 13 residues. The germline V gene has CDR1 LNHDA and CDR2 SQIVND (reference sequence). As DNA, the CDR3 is TGTGCCAGTAGTGGGACAGGGCGATACGAGCAGTACTTC. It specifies CASSGTGRYEQYF. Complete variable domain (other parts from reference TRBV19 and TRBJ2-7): DGGITQSPKYLFRKEGQNVTLSCEQNLNHDAMYWYRQDPGQGLRLIYYSQIVNDFQKGDIAEGYSVSREKKESFPLTVTSAQKNPTAFYLCASSGTGRYEQYFGPGTRLTVT.

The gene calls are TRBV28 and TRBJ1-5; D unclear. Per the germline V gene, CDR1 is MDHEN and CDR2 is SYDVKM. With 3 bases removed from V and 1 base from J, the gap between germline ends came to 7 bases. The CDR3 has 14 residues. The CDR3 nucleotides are TGTGCCAGCAGTTTGGGAAGAAGCAATCAGCCCCAGCATTTT. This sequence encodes CASSLGRSNQPQHF.

The CDR3 coding sequence is TGTGCCAGCAGCCACCGACGCGTATGGAACACTGAAGCTTTCTTT. Residues: CASSHRRVWNTEAFF. The genes are TRBV11-1 and TRBJ1-1; D remains unclear. Between the trimmed V and J ends, which lost 5 bases and 1 base, there was a span of 14 bases. CDR1 SGHAT and CDR2 FQDESV come from the germline V gene (reference sequence). The CDR3 is 15 residues long.

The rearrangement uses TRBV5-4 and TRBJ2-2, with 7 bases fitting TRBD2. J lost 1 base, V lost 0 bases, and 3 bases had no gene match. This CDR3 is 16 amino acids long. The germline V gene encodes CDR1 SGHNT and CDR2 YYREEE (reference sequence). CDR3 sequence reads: CASSLDAGVNTGELFF. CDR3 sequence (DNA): TGTGCCAGCAGCTTGGATGCGGGGGTGAACACCGGGGAGCTGTTTTTT.

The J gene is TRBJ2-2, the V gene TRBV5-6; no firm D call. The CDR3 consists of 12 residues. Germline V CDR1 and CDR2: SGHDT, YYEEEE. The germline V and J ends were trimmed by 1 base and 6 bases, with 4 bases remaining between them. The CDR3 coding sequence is TGTGCCAGCAGCTTGTGGGCCGGGGAGCTGTTTTTT. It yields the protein CASSLWAGELFF.

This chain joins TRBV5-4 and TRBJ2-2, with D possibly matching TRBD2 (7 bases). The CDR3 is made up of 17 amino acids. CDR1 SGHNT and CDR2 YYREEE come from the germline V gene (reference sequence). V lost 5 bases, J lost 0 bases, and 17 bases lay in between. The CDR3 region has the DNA TGTGCCAGCAGTCATGGGGGGGCGCGATCGAACACCGGGGAGCTGTTTTTT. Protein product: CASSHGGARSNTGELFF.

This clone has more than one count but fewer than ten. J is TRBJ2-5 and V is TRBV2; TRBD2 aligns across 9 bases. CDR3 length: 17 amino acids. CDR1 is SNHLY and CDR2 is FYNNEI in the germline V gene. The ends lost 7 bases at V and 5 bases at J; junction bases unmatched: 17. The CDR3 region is CASIKGVLAGSIETQYF. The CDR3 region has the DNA TGTGCCAGCATAAAAGGGGTGCTAGCGGGATCCATCGAGACCCAGTACTTC.

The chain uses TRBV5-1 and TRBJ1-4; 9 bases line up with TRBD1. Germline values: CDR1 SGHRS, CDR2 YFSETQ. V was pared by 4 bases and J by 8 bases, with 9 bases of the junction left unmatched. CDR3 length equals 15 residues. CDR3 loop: CASSVQQGAVEKLFF. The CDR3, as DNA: TGCGCCAGCAGCGTCCAACAGGGGGCGGTGGAAAAACTGTTTTTT.

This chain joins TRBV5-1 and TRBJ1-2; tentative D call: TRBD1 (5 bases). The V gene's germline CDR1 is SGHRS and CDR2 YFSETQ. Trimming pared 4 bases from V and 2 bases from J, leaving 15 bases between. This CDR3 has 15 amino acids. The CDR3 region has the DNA TGCGCCAGCAGCGCGGGGACGGCAATGAACTATGGCTACACCTTC. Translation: CASSAGTAMNYGYTF.